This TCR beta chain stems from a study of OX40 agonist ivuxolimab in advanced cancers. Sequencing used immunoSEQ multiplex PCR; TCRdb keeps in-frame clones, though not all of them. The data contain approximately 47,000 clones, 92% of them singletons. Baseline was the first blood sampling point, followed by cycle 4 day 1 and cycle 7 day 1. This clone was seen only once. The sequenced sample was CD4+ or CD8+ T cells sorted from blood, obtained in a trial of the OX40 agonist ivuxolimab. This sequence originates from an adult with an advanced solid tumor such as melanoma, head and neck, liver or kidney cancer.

In DNA form, the CDR3 reads TGTGCCAGTACCTATAGGCCCGGCGGAGATACGCAGTATTTT. Translated, it gives CASTYRPGGDTQYF. The J gene is TRBJ2-3, the V gene TRBV19; D uncertain. V gave up 7 bases and J gave up 5 bases, with 16 bases separating them. The CDR3 loop spans 14 amino acids. Germline V gives CDR1 LNHDA, CDR2 SQIVND (reference sequence). Supplemented by reference TRBV19 and TRBJ2-3, the full variable domain reads DGGITQSPKYLFRKEGQNVTLSCEQNLNHDAMYWYRQDPGQGLRLIYYSQIVNDFQKGDIAEGYSVSREKKESFPLTVTSAQKNPTAFYLCASTYRPGGDTQYFGPGTRLTVL.